This TCR beta chain is from a study of PD-L1 blockade in urothelial cancer. In the study overall: Atezolizumab at 1,200 mg intravenously every 3 weeks was started by patients at some point between 2014 and 2016. Males with bladder-origin urothelial cancer made up about 90% of the roughly 29 patients.

Indicated time point: peripheral blood 6 weeks after treatment start. Germline values: CDR1 LNHNV, CDR2 YYDKDF (reference sequence). The V and J ends lost 5 bases and 0 bases respectively, with 10 bases between them. This CDR3 spans 14 amino acids. Some clones are missing from TCRdb's copy, which holds only in-frame ones; the method was immunoSEQ multiplex PCR. The table has about 110,000 clones, approximately 90% seen once; the top ten hold less than 5%. The sequence derives from a man between 60 and 75 years old with urothelial cancer. The specimen was PBMCs, collected around atezolizumab (anti-PD-L1) treatment. The V call is TRBV15, the J call TRBJ1-2; tentatively, D is TRBD1 (6 bases). CDR3 nucleotide sequence: TGTGCCACCAGCCGGGGACAATCTAACTATGGCTACACCTTC. It specifies CATSRGQSNYGYTF.